A selection of T cell receptor beta chains follows, all from one sample in a study of shared clonotypes between healthy human individuals. Profiled with immunoSEQ multiplex PCR; TCRdb holds only in-frame clones, not every one. The sample includes around 700,000 clones, about two thirds of them seen just once. The sample was memory CD4+ T cells sorted from blood. Source of these receptors: a woman between 25 and 40 years old in good health. The CDR3 runs from the conserved cysteine through the conserved F or W. The order of the fields is CDR3 length, J gene, clone size, V gene, D gene, CDR3 DNA, CDR3 protein. The D gene is left open where the match is weak. The size entry is marked missing in some rows and otherwise reads once, few, many or a size class.

cdr3_length: 19
j_call: TRBJ2-5
clone_size: NA
v_call: TRBV7-8
d_call: NA
cdr3_nt: TGTGCCAGCAGCCTACGAGGTCTTGTCGGGGGGCTTCTCCAAGAGACCCAGTACTTC
cdr3_aa: CASSLRGLVGGLLQETQYF

cdr3_length: 13
j_call: TRBJ2-1
clone_size: NA
v_call: TRBV6-5
d_call: TRBD1
cdr3_nt: TGTGCCAGCGAGGGACAGGGCTACAATGAGCAGTTCTTC
cdr3_aa: CASEGQGYNEQFF

cdr3_length: 15
j_call: TRBJ2-7
clone_size: NA
v_call: TRBV28
d_call: NA
cdr3_nt: TGTGCCAGCAGTTTAGTTTCTGGGAGCCGGGGGGAGCAGTACTTC
cdr3_aa: CASSLVSGSRGEQYF

cdr3_length: 15
j_call: TRBJ1-2
clone_size: NA
v_call: TRBV9
d_call: NA
cdr3_nt: TGTGCCAGCAGCGGCAACAGGGAGACTAACTATGGCTACACCTTC
cdr3_aa: CASSGNRETNYGYTF

cdr3_length: 14
j_call: TRBJ1-2
clone_size: NA
v_call: TRBV6-5
d_call: TRBD1
cdr3_nt: TGTGCCAGCAGTCCTCGGACAGGTCGGAGGGGCTACACCTTC
cdr3_aa: CASSPRTGRRGYTF

cdr3_length: 16
j_call: TRBJ1-5
clone_size: many
v_call: TRBV7-2
d_call: TRBD1
cdr3_nt: TGTGCCAGCAGCTTAGAAGTTGGCAGGGGGCATCAGCCCCAGCATTTT
cdr3_aa: CASSLEVGRGHQPQHF

cdr3_length: 14
j_call: TRBJ1-4
clone_size: NA
v_call: TRBV5-6
d_call: NA
cdr3_nt: TGTGCCAGCAGCTCGACACAAACTCATGAAAAACTGTTTTTT
cdr3_aa: CASSSTQTHEKLFF

cdr3_length: 14
j_call: TRBJ2-7
clone_size: NA
v_call: TRBV7-2
d_call: TRBD1
cdr3_nt: TGTGCCAGCAGCCCCCGGACAGGACCGGGGGAGCAGTACTTC
cdr3_aa: CASSPRTGPGEQYF

cdr3_length: 14
j_call: TRBJ1-1
clone_size: NA
v_call: TRBV2
d_call: NA
cdr3_nt: TGTGCCAGCATTCCATTGACGGGGAACACTGAAGCTTTCTTT
cdr3_aa: CASIPLTGNTEAFF

cdr3_length: 13
j_call: TRBJ2-5
clone_size: few
v_call: TRBV4-2
d_call: NA
cdr3_nt: TGTGCCAGCAGCCAAGATGGGAAGGCGGCCCAGTACTTC
cdr3_aa: CASSQDGKAAQYF

cdr3_length: 16
j_call: TRBJ2-5
clone_size: NA
v_call: TRBV9
d_call: TRBD1
cdr3_nt: TGTGCCAGCAGCGTGGGGGTGCAGACAGGGCAGGAGACCCAGTACTTC
cdr3_aa: CASSVGVQTGQETQYF

cdr3_length: 15
j_call: TRBJ2-7
clone_size: NA
v_call: TRBV7-8
d_call: TRBD2
cdr3_nt: TGTGCCAGCAGCGCCGGACTAGCCCCCTCCTACGAGCAGTACTTC
cdr3_aa: CASSAGLAPSYEQYF

cdr3_length: 14
j_call: TRBJ2-5
clone_size: NA
v_call: TRBV7-2
d_call: NA
cdr3_nt: TGTGCCAGCAGCTTAAGTCCGGGGCAAGAGACCCAGTACTTC
cdr3_aa: CASSLSPGQETQYF

cdr3_length: 14
j_call: TRBJ2-3
clone_size: NA
v_call: TRBV19
d_call: TRBD1
cdr3_nt: TGTGCCAGTGCTACCGGACAGGGGCCAGATACGCAGTATTTT
cdr3_aa: CASATGQGPDTQYF

cdr3_length: 15
j_call: TRBJ2-5
clone_size: once
v_call: TRBV19
d_call: NA
cdr3_nt: TGTGCCAGTAGTCACCTCAGATCGGGGTCGGAGACCCAGTACTTC
cdr3_aa: CASSHLRSGSETQYF